Each of the 2 T cell receptor beta chains below was sequenced from the same sample in a study of T cell responses to AZD1222 COVID-19 vaccine (dated by TCRdb to about 2021). The library was generated by the immunoSEQ multiplex PCR assay. TCRdb stores this immuneACCESS table with in-frame sequences only. Part of the clones is absent; in the studies checked, under half of the shortfall reflects unresolved V genes, and no reason is known for the rest. This sample has about 190,000 clones in its table, and approximately 90% of those were observed once. The ten largest clones represent about 6.9% of the sample. The time point label, as the study defines it: baseline before first vaccination. This material consisted of peripheral blood, taken on day 0 of AZD1222 vaccination. Source of these receptors: an adult in good health.

This clone was detected only once. This chain uses TRBV19 with TRBJ1-1, with D possibly TRBD1 on 5 matching bases. V lost 4 bases to trimming and J lost 4 bases, with 13 bases between them. This CDR3 has 14 amino acids. Germline loops: CDR1 LNHDA, CDR2 SQIVND (reference sequence). The CDR3: CASSTSGTVTEAFF. DNA of the CDR3: TGTGCCAGTAGTACTTCCGGGACGGTCACTGAAGCTTTCTTT.

This clone was observed once. J is TRBJ2-7 and V is TRBV21-1. TRBV21-1 is termed a pseudogene. The CDR3 contains 15 residues. Here the CDR3 reads CASSREDNPSYEQYF. The CDR3 DNA follows: TGTGCCAGCAGCAGGGAAGACAATCCCTCCTACGAGCAGTACTTC.